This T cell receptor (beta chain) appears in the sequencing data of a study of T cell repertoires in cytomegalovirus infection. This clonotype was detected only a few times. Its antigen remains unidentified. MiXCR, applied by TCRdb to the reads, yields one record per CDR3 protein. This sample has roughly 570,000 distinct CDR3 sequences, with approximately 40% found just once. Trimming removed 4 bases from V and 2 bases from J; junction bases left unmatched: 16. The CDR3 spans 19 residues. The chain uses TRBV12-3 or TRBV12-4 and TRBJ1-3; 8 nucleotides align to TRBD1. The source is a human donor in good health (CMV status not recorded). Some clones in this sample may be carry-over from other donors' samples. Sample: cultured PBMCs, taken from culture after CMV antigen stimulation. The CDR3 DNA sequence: TGTGCCAGCAGTTCCCAATACAGGGGGTTAGGACCTCCTGGAAACACCATATATTTT. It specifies CASSSQYRGLGPPGNTIYF.